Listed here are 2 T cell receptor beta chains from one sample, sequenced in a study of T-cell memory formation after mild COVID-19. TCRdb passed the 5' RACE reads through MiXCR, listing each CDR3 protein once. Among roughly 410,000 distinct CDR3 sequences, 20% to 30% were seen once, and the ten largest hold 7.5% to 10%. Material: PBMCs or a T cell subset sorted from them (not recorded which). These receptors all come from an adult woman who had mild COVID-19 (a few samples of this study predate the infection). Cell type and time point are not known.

The CDR3 sequence: CASSFGPTNEKLFF. In DNA, the CDR3 is TGCGCCAGCAGCTTTGGACCAACTAATGAAAAACTGTTTTTT. The chain is built from TRBV5-1 and TRBJ1-4; no clear D gene. Germline CDR1 SGHRS, CDR2 YFSETQ. V lost 2 bases and J 0 bases, leaving 5 bases between the germline ends. The CDR3 contains 14 residues.

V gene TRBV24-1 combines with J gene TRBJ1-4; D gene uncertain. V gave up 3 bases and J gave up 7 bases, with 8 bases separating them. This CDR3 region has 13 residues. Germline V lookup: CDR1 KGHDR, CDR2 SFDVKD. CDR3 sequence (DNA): TGTGCCACCAGTGATCCCCGATCTGAAAAACTGTTTTTT. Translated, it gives CATSDPRSEKLFF.